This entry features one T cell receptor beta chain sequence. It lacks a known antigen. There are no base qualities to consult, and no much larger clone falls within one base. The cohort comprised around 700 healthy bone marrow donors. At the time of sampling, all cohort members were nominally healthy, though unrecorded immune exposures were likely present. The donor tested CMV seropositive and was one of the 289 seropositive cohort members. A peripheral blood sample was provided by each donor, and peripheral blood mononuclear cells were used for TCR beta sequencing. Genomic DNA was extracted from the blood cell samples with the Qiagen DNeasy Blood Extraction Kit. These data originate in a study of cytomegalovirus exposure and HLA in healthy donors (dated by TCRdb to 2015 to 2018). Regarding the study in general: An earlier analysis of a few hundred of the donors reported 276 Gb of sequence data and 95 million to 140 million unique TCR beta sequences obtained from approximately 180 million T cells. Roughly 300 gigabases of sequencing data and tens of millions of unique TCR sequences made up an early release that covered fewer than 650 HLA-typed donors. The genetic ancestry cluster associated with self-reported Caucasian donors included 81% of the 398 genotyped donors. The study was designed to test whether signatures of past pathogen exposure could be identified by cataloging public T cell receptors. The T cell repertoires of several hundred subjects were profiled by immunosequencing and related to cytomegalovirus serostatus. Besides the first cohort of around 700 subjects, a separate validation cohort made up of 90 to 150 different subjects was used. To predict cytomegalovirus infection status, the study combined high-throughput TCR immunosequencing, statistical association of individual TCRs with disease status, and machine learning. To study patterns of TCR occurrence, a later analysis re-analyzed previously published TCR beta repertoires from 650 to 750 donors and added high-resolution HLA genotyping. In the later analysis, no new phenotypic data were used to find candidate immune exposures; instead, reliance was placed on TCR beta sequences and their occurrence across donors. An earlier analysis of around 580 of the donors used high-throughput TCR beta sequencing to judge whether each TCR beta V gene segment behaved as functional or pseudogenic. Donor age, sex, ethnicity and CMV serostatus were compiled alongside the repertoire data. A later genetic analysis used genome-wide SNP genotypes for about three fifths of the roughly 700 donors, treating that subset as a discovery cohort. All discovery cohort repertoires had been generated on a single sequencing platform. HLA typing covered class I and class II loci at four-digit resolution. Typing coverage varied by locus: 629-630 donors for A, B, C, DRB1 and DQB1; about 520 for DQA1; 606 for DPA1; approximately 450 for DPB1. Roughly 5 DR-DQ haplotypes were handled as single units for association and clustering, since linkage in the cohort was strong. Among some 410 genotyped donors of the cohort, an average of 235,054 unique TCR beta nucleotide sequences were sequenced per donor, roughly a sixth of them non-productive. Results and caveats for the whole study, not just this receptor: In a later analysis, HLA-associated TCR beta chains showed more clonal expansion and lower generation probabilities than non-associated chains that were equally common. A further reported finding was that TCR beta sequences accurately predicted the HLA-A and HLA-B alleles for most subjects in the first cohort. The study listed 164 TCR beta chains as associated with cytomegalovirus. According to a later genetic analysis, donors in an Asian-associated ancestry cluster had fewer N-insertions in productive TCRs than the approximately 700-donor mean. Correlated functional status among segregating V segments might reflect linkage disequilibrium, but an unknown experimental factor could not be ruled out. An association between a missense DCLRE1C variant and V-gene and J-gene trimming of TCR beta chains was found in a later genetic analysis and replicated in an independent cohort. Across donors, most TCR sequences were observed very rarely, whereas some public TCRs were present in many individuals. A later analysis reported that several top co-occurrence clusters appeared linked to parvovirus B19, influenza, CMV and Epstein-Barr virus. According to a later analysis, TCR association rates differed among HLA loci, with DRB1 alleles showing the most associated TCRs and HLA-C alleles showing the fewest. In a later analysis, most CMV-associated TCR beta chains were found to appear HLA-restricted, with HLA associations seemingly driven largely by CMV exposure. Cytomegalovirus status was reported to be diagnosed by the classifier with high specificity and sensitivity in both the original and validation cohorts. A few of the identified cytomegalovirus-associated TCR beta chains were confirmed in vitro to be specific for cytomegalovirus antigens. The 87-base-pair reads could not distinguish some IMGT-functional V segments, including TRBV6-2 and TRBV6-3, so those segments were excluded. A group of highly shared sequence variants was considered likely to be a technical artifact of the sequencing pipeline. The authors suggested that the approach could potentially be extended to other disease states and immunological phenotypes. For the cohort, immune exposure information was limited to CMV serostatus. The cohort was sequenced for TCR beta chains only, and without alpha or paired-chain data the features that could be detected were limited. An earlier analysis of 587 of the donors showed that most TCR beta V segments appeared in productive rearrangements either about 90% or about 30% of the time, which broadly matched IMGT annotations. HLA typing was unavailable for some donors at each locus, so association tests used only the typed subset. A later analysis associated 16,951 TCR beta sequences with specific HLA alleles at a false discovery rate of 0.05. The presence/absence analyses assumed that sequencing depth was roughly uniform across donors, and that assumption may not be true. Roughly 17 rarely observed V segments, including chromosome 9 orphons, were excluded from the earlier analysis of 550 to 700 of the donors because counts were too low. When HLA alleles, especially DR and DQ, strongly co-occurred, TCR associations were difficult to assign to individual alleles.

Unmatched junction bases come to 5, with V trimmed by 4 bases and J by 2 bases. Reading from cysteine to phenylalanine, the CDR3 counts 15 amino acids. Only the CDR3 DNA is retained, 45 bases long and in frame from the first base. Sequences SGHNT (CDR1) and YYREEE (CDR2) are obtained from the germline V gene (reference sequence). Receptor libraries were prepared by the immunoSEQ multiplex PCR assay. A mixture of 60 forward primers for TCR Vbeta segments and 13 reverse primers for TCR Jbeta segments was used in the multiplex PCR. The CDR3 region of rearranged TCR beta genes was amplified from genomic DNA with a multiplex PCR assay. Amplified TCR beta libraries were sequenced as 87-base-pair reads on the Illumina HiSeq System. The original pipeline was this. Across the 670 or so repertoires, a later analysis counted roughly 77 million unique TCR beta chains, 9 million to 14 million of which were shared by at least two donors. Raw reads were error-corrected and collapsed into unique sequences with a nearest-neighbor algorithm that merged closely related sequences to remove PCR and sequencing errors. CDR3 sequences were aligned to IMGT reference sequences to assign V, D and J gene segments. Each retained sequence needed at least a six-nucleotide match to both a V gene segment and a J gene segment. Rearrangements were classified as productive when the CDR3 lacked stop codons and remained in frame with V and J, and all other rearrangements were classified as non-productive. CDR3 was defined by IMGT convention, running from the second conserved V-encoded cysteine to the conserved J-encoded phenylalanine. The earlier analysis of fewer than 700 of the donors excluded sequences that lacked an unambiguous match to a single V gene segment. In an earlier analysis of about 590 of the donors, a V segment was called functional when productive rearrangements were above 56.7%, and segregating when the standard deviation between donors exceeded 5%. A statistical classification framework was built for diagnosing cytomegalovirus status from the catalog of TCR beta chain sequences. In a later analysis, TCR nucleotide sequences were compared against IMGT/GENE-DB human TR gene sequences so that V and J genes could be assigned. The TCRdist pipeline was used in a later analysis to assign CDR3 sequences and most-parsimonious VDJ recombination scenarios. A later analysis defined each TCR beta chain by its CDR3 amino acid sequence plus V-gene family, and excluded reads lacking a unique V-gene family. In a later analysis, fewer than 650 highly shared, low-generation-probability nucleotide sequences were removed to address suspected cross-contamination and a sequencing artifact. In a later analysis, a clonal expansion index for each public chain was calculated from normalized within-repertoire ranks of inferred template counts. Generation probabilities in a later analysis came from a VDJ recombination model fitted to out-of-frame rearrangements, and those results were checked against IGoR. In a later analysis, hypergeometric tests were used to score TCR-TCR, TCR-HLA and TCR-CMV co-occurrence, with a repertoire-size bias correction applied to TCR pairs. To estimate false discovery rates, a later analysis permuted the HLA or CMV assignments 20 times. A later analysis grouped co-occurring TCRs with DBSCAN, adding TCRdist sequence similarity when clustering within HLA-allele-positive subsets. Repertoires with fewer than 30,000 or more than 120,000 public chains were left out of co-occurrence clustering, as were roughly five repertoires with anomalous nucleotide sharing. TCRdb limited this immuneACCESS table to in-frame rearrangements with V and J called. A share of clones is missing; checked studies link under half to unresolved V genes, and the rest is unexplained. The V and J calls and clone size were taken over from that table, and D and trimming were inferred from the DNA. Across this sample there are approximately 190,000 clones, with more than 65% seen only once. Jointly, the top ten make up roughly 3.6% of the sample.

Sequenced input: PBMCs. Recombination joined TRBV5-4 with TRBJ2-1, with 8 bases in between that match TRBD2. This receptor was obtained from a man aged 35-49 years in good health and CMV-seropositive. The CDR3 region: CASSHGLAAYNEQFF. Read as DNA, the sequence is TGTGCCAGCAGCCATGGACTAGCAGCCTACAATGAGCAGTTCTTC.